Listed here is a single T cell receptor (beta chain). This specimen belongs to a study of blood T cell repertoires in COVID-19. Study context: Acute and convalescent COVID-19 samples came from the United States, Italy and Spain. The cDNA or gDNA used as material had been derived from T cells, B-cell-depleted T cells, or PBMCs.

Authors' analysis steps: Amplified reference gene primers provided the basis for estimating nucleated cell counts. Generated by immunoSEQ multiplex PCR, the TCRdb table keeps only in-frame clones and is missing some. Clonal size and the V and J genes are those of that table, whereas D and trimming came from the DNA. This table has about 280,000 clones, 75% to 85% appearing once. CDR3 length: 13 amino acids. V gave up 8 bases and J gave up 3 bases, with 12 bases separating them. Germline CDR1 reads MNHEY; CDR2 reads SVGAGI. This TCR derives from a man in his fifties with active or convalescent COVID-19. This sequence joins TRBV6-5 and TRBJ2-3; a possible D gene is TRBD2 (5 bases). Sample: peripheral blood. The CDR3, as DNA: TGTGCCAGCTCGGGGTTTGGTACAGATACGCAGTATTTT. Translating it yields CASSGFGTDTQYF.